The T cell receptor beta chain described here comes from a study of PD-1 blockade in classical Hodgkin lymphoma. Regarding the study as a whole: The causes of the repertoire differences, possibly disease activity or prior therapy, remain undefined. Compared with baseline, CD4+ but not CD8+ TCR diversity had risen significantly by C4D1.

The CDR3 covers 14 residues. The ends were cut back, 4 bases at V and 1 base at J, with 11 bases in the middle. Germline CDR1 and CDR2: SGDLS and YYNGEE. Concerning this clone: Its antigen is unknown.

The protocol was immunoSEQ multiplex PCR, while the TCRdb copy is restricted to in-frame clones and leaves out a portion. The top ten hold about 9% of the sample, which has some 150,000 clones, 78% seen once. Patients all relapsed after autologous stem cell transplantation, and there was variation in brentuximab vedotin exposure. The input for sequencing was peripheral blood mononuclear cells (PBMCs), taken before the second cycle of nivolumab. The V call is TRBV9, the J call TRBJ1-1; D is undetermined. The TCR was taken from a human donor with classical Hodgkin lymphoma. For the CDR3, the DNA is TGTGCCAGCAGCCCCTCGACCGGGAACACTGAAGCTTTCTTT. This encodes CASSPSTGNTEAFF.